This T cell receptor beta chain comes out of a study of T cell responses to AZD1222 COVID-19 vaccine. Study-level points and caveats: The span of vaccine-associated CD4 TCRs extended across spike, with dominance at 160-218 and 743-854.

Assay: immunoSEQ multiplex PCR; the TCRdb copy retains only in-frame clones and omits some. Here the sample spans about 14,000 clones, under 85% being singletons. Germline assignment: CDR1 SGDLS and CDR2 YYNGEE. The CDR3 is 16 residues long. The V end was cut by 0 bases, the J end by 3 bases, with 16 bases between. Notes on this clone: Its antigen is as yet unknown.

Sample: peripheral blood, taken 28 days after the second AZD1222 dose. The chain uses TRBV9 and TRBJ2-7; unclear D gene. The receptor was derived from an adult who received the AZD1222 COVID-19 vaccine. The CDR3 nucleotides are TGTGCCAGCAGCGTAGGTGTAGCTAAAGGAGACTACGAGCAGTACTTC. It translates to CASSVGVAKGDYEQYF.